The 28 T cell receptor beta chains listed next were all sequenced from one sample in a study of T-cell memory formation after mild COVID-19. In TCRdb, the 5' RACE reads were re-called with MiXCR into one record per CDR3 protein. Here the sample spans 470,000 or so distinct CDR3 sequences, 20% being singletons. What was sequenced was PBMCs or a T cell subset sorted from them (not recorded which). These receptors originate from an adult woman who had mild COVID-19 (a few samples of this study predate the infection). Cell type and time point are not known.

J is TRBJ1-1 and V is TRBV6-6; 7 nucleotides match TRBD1. Germline V gene lookup returns CDR1 MNHNY and CDR2 SVGAGI (reference sequence). The CDR3 extends over 14 amino acids. J gave up 1 base and V 7 bases, and 6 bases lay outside the gene matches. CDR3 protein: CASNRQGTNTEAFF. CDR3 nucleotide sequence: TGTGCCAGCAACAGACAGGGAACGAACACTGAAGCTTTCTTT.

The chain uses TRBV16 and TRBJ2-3; D tentatively reads TRBD1 or TRBD2 (6 bases each). Germline CDR1 and CDR2: KGHSY and FQNENV. Trimming pared 4 bases from V and 4 bases from J, leaving 12 bases between. The CDR3 totals 14 residues. The CDR3 here is CASSRSGEADTQYF. The CDR3 bases are TGTGCCAGCAGCCGATCAGGGGAGGCAGATACGCAGTATTTT. Based on the CDR3 plus reference TRBV16 and TRBJ2-3, the full variable domain is GEEVAQTPKHLVRGEGQKAKLYCAPIKGHSYVFWYQQVLKNEFKFLISFQNENVFDETGMPKERFSAKCLPNSPCSLEIQATKLEDSAVYFCASSRSGEADTQYFGPGTRLTVL.

The V call is TRBV7-9, the J call TRBJ1-5; TRBD1 might be the D (5 bases). Germline-derived CDR1 and CDR2 are SEHNR and FQNEAQ (reference sequence). V gave up 1 base and J gave up 7 bases, with 14 bases separating them. The CDR3 has 15 amino acids. The CDR3 sequence is CASSLVGAGRQPQHF. The CDR3, as DNA: TGTGCCAGCAGCTTAGTCGGGGCAGGGCGCCAGCCCCAGCATTTT.

This clonotype was picked up a small number of times. This chain joins TRBV3-1 and TRBJ2-4, with D unresolved. V shed 3 bases and J shed 15 bases, with 18 bases lying between them. CDR1 and CDR2 from the germline V gene are LGHDT and YNNKEL (reference sequence). This CDR3 is built from 13 residues. CDR3 nucleotides: TGTGCCAGCAGCCAGATTACTCTGCGCTCACGGTACTTC. This codes for CASSQITLRSRYF.

This clonotype was seen a handful of times. The chain is built from TRBV6-2 or TRBV6-3 and TRBJ2-4; the D is unclear. The CDR3 has 13 amino acids. V was pared by 4 bases and J by 7 bases, with 11 bases between. The germline V gene has CDR1 MNHEY and CDR2 SVGEGT. The CDR3 here is CASSSDGWNIQYF. Written as DNA, the CDR3 is TGTGCCAGCAGTTCGGACGGATGGAACATTCAGTACTTC.

This clonotype came up a few times. A much larger clone sits a single nucleotide away, making a read error possible. The chain uses TRBV29-1 and TRBJ2-5, with 9 bases lining up with TRBD1. Germline V gene sequence: CDR1 SQVTM, CDR2 ANQGSEA. J lost 6 bases, V lost 4 bases, and 15 bases had no gene match. The CDR3 is made up of 16 amino acids. This chain's CDR3 is CSVADGTGRYLKTQYF. DNA for the CDR3: TGCAGCGTTGCCGATGGGACAGGGCGGTACTTGAAGACCCAGTACTTC.

The chain carries TRBV30 and TRBJ2-2; 14 bases agree with TRBD2. J gave up 5 bases and V 6 bases, and 8 bases lay outside the gene matches. Germline V gene data show CDR1 as GTSNPN and CDR2 as SVGIG (reference sequence). The CDR3 consists of 16 residues. CDR3 in amino acids: CACKTSGGERTGELFF. CDR3 bases: TGTGCCTGCAAGACTAGCGGGGGGGAAAGAACCGGGGAGCTGTTTTTT. The full variable domain, its missing parts supplied by reference TRBV30 and TRBJ2-2, is SQTIHQWPATLVQPVGSPLSLECTVEGTSNPNLYWYRQAAGRGLQLLFYSVGIGQISSEVPQNLSASRPQDRQFILSSKKLLLSDSGFYLCACKTSGGERTGELFFGEGSRLTVL.

This clonotype appeared a few times. The chain links TRBV20-1 to TRBJ1-1; 8 nucleotides agree with TRBD1. CDR3 length equals 14 residues. The ends lost 0 bases at V and 5 bases at J; junction bases unmatched: 5. Germline V gene data show CDR1 as DFQATT and CDR2 as SNEGSKA (reference sequence). CDR3 region: CSARDGRGRTEAFF. In DNA form, the CDR3 reads TGCAGTGCTAGAGATGGCAGGGGGCGAACTGAAGCTTTCTTT.

This clonotype was counted only a few times. J is TRBJ2-2 and V is TRBV7-2, with D possibly TRBD2 on 5 matching bases. V gave up 1 base and J gave up 4 bases, with 7 bases separating them. The CDR3 runs 14 residues. Germline V CDR1 and CDR2: SGHTA, FQGNSA. CDR3 sequence: CASSLGRFTGELFF. In nucleotides, the CDR3 is TGTGCCAGCAGCTTAGGGAGGTTCACCGGGGAGCTGTTTTTT.

The table lists this clonotype with a count of one. The CDR3 reads CASSLGQGIYTEAFF. CDR3 DNA sequence: TGCGCCAGCAGCTTAGGACAGGGGATTTACACTGAAGCTTTCTTT. The V and J genes are TRBV5-1 and TRBJ1-1; 9 bases line up with TRBD1. Unmatched junction bases numbered 5, after V lost 2 bases and J lost 3 bases. This CDR3 spans 15 amino acids. Per germline, CDR1 SGHRS and CDR2 YFSETQ.

In its sample, this clonotype was seen many times. V gene TRBV7-9 combines with J gene TRBJ2-1; tentatively, D is TRBD2 (6 bases). There are 13 residues in the CDR3. The V end was cut by 0 bases, the J end by 6 bases, with 6 bases between. Per germline, CDR1 SEHNR and CDR2 FQNEAQ (reference sequence). The CDR3, as DNA: TGTGCCAGCAGCTTAGCAGCGGGCAATGAGCAGTTCTTC. It encodes CASSLAAGNEQFF.

This clonotype was counted a few times. The CDR3 reads CASSTRTSGYNEQFF. CDR3 coding DNA: TGTGCCAGCAGCACCCGGACTAGCGGTTACAATGAGCAGTTCTTC. J is TRBJ2-1 and V is TRBV11-2; 10 positions agree with TRBD2. The ends lost 5 bases at V and 4 bases at J; junction bases unmatched: 5. Germline lookup yields CDR1 SGHAT and CDR2 FQNNGV. The length of the CDR3 is 15 residues.

The sample holds a few counts of this clonotype. This chain uses TRBV5-6 with TRBJ2-7, with 7 bases lining up with TRBD1. With 3 bases clipped from V and 1 base from J, the junction kept 7 bases outside the gene matches. The CDR3 is 15 amino acids. Per the germline V gene, CDR1 is SGHDT and CDR2 is YYEEEE. The CDR3 DNA is TGTGCCAGCAGCTACAGACAGGGCCGGTCCTACGAGCAGTACTTC. Its protein is CASSYRQGRSYEQYF.

This clonotype was seen only a few times. The chain links TRBV7-8 to TRBJ2-2; 9 nucleotides line up with TRBD1. The CDR3 contains 17 residues. Germline CDR1 SGHVS, CDR2 FQNEAQ. V trimming: 7 bases; J trimming: 2 bases; junction bases outside the gene matches: 11. DNA for the CDR3: TGTGCCAGCACCAAAATGGGACAGGGAATTAACACCGGGGAGCTGTTTTTT. Translated: CASTKMGQGINTGELFF.

This clonotype has only a few counts. The chain recombines TRBV21-1 with TRBJ1-1; the DNA was not compared with TRBD1, the D call given in the table. TRBV21-1 represents a pseudogene. CDR3 length equals 17 residues. CDR3 in amino acids: CASSKGTGGAMNTEAFF. Here the CDR3 DNA reads TGTGCCAGCAGCAAAGGAACGGGGGGGGCAATGAACACTGAAGCTTTCTTT.

This clonotype turned up a few times. The chain joins TRBV9 to TRBJ2-7, with 10 bases aligning to TRBD1. The CDR3 covers 14 residues. Germline-derived CDR1 and CDR2 are SGDLS and YYNGEE. Trimming took 5 bases from V and 1 from J; bases not matched to a gene: 3. This chain's CDR3 is CASSGDRGSYEQYF. The CDR3 DNA follows: TGTGCCAGCAGTGGGGACAGGGGATCCTACGAGCAGTACTTC.

This clonotype has a count of ten or more. One end of the junction fails to match germline, which may point to a read error. The chain combines TRBV12-3 or TRBV12-4 with TRBJ1-1; D perhaps matches TRBD1 (6 bases). This CDR3 is 13 amino acids long. DNA of the CDR3: TGCGCCAGCAGCTTGGGGGCTGGGACTGAAGCTTTCTTT. It translates to CASSLGAGTEAFF.

This clonotype was picked up a small number of times. The chain combines TRBV7-9 with TRBJ2-3; D remains ambiguous. V lost 8 bases and J lost 4, with 7 bases in between. In germline, CDR1 is SEHNR, CDR2 FQNEAQ (reference sequence). This CDR3 is 11 amino acids long. The CDR3 bases are TGTGCCAGCGACCTAGCAGATACGCAGTATTTT. Its translation: CASDLADTQYF.

This clonotype turned up a few times. The rearrangement uses TRBV20-1 and TRBJ2-1; TRBD2 matches at 9 bases. Trimming took 6 bases from V and 3 from J; bases not matched to a gene: 6. This CDR3 is built from 14 residues. Germline CDR1 is DFQATT and CDR2 is SNEGSKA (reference sequence). CDR3 loop: CSAFGLANYNEQFF. The CDR3 nucleotides are TGCAGTGCCTTCGGACTAGCGAACTACAATGAGCAGTTCTTC.

This chain uses TRBV18 with TRBJ2-2; 7 nucleotides match TRBD1. V dropped 5 bases and J dropped 2; count of bases not matched to a gene: 2. The CDR3 is 14 residues long. Germline loops: CDR1 KGHSH, CDR2 LQKENI. The CDR3 coding sequence is TGTGCCAGCTCAGACAGGGCTAACACCGGGGAGCTGTTTTTT. This codes for CASSDRANTGELFF.

This clonotype was counted at least ten times. This sequence joins TRBV20-1 and TRBJ2-3; D is perhaps TRBD2 (6 bases). The CDR3 length is 19 residues. Germline lookup yields CDR1 DFQATT and CDR2 SNEGSKA (reference sequence). The V end was cut by 5 bases, the J end by 2 bases, with 29 bases between. CDR3 DNA: TGCAGTGCTCAGAGTTGGAGGGCCCTCACGGATGTATACACAGATACGCAGTATTTT. This codes for CSAQSWRALTDVYTDTQYF.

The chain uses TRBV27 and TRBJ2-1; D is undetermined. CDR1 is MNHEY, CDR2 SMNVEV, per germline (reference sequence). V dropped 4 bases and J dropped 0 bases, with 13 bases sitting between them. This CDR3 spans 16 amino acids. CDR3 DNA: TGTGCCAGCAGTTATAAAGGACGTCGCTCCTACAATGAGCAGTTCTTC. Translated: CASSYKGRRSYNEQFF.

The V and J genes are TRBV2 and TRBJ2-5, with D possibly being TRBD1 (5 bases). The CDR3 is made up of 13 amino acids. CDR1 and CDR2 (germline): SNHLY, FYNNEI. The V end lost 7 bases, the J end lost 1 base, and 10 bases lay between the germline ends. CDR3 bases: TGTGCCAGCAACGGGCAGGGCCAAGAGACCCAGTACTTC. Protein product: CASNGQGQETQYF.

This clonotype was observed a handful of times. V gene TRBV5-1 combines with J gene TRBJ2-5; 8 bases match TRBD1. The CDR3 is made up of 16 amino acids. V shed 4 bases, J shed 3 bases, and the junction held 11 bases outside the gene matches. Germline V gives CDR1 SGHRS, CDR2 YFSETQ. The CDR3 loop reads CASSPSGGVRKETQYF. CDR3 nucleotide sequence: TGCGCCAGCAGCCCGTCAGGGGGCGTAAGGAAAGAGACCCAGTACTTC.

The CDR3 sequence: CASSYPRGEAVNTEAFF. The CDR3 bases are TGTGCCAGCAGTTATCCTAGAGGGGAGGCTGTGAACACTGAAGCTTTCTTT. The rearrangement uses TRBV6-6 and TRBJ1-1; D perhaps matches TRBD1 (5 bases). The germline CDR1 and CDR2 sequences are MNHNY and SVGAGI (reference sequence). V dropped 3 bases and J dropped 0 bases, with 17 bases sitting between them. This CDR3 contains 17 residues.

Only a few counts were recorded for this clonotype. The chain is built from TRBV6-2 or TRBV6-3 and TRBJ2-7; D might be TRBD2 (7 bases). Trimming cost V 2 bases and J 1 base, with 18 bases left between them. CDR3 length: 17 amino acids. Germline CDR1 MNHEY, CDR2 SVGEGT. DNA for the CDR3: TGTGCCAGCAGTTACCCCCTGTTAGGGGGGGGTTCCTACGAGCAGTACTTC. Translation: CASSYPLLGGGSYEQYF.

This clonotype was seen ten or more times. This chain uses TRBV12-3 or TRBV12-4 with TRBJ2-3; D is unresolved. The CDR3 consists of 12 residues. The ends were cut back, 6 bases at V and 5 bases at J, with 9 bases in the middle. CDR3 sequence reads: CASSSGGDTQYF. CDR3 in DNA: TGTGCCAGCAGCTCCGGCGGAGATACGCAGTATTTT.

The gene calls are TRBV24-1 and TRBJ2-1; D remains ambiguous. The V end was cut by 3 bases, the J end by 4 bases, with 15 bases between. The length of the CDR3 is 16 residues. Germline V gives CDR1 KGHDR, CDR2 SFDVKD. Here the CDR3 reads CATSDPPWTPYNEQFF. CDR3 bases: TGTGCCACCAGTGATCCCCCCTGGACGCCATACAATGAGCAGTTCTTC.